This T cell receptor (beta chain) is drawn from a study of post-analysis software for immune sequencing data. Study-wide context: Courses of disease covered relapsing-remitting, secondary progressive and progressive-relapsing multiple sclerosis.

Researchers reported that TCR beta cDNA libraries carried unique molecular identifiers. Yield was 500,000 or so cDNA molecules from around 1 to 9.1 million T cells. MiXCR, run by TCRdb on the PCR reads, gives a single entry per CDR3 protein. The sample includes 550,000 to 700,000 distinct CDR3 sequences, around 40% seen only once; the top ten take about 1.5%. As for this clonotype: Its specificity is not known.

Deletions cut 3 bases from V and 7 bases from J, with 16 bases between. CDR1 DFQATT and CDR2 SNEGSKA come from the germline V gene (reference sequence). This CDR3 comprises 14 residues. General observations from the study: Controls showed lower frequencies than patients for 5 or 6 TRBV segments, and TRBV5-6, TRBV5-1 and TRBV20-1 were among these. Controls showed significantly higher normalized Chao1 diversity than did multiple sclerosis patients.

The sequence derives from a girl aged 10-17 years with multiple sclerosis. The source material was blood. The chain combines TRBV20-1 with TRBJ1-5; perhaps TRBD1 as D (5 bases). The CDR3 protein is CSASEGPLPQPQHF. The DNA of the CDR3 is TGCAGTGCTAGTGAGGGACCCCTTCCCCAGCCCCAGCATTTT.